The sequence of this T cell receptor beta chain was determined in a study of T cell responses to AZD1222 COVID-19 vaccine. The CDR3 length is 14 residues. V was clipped by 5 bases and J by 7 bases; unmatched bases: 5. Germline values: CDR1 SSHAT, CDR2 FNYEAQ (reference sequence). Sequenced by immunoSEQ multiplex PCR; TCRdb stores in-frame clones only, minus some. The data hold about 44,000 clones, with 60% to 85% observed a single time. The source of this sequence is an adult in good health. The sequencing used peripheral blood, collected on day 0 of AZD1222 vaccination. The chain uses TRBV7-7 and TRBJ2-1; 10 bases fit TRBD2. CDR3 nucleotides: TGTGCCAGCAGCGAGCGGGGGGGCCTGAATGAGCAGTTCTTC. It codes for CASSERGGLNEQFF.